Given below is one T cell receptor (beta chain) in context. The data stem from a study of PD-L1 blockade in urothelial cancer. As for the study in general: Individuals in the cohort had been given 0 to 3 earlier chemotherapy regimens.

In each PCR, synthetic TCR analog templates were spiked in. Repertoires were generated with immunoSEQ multiplex PCR, while TCRdb's copy carries only in-frame clones and drops some. The sample holds some 77,000 clones, about 90% seen once. This clonotype originated in an older woman with urothelial cancer. The sample was PBMCs, taken around atezolizumab (anti-PD-L1) treatment.

CDR3 sequence reads: CASSLWSHQPQHF. DNA for the CDR3: TGTGCCAGCAGTTTGTGGAGTCATCAGCCCCAGCATTTT. This sequence joins TRBV27 and TRBJ1-5; D uncertain. This CDR3 is 13 amino acids long. Germline V gives CDR1 MNHEY, CDR2 SMNVEV (reference sequence). V was pared by 3 bases and J by 5 bases, with 8 bases between.